The 23 T cell receptor beta chains below come from one sample, sequenced in a study of blood T cell repertoires in COVID-19. The method was immunoSEQ multiplex PCR; TCRdb's version includes in-frame clones alone and lacks a portion of them. The sample has over 200,000 clones, 80% to 90% seen once. Sequenced material: peripheral blood. The receptors were sampled from a woman between 45 and 60 years old with acute or convalescent COVID-19.

This clone was counted once. This rearrangement joins TRBV30 to TRBJ2-3, with no clear D. V was pared by 4 bases and J by 0 bases, with 14 bases between. The CDR3 is made up of 15 amino acids. The germline gives CDR1 GTSNPN, CDR2 SVGIG (reference sequence). The CDR3 sequence is CAWTRPPASTDTQYF. CDR3 coding DNA: TGTGCCTGGACTAGGCCCCCCGCTAGCACAGATACGCAGTATTTT.

This chain connects TRBV2 to TRBJ1-3, with 7 nucleotides matching TRBD1. CDR3 length equals 17 residues. Per the germline V gene, CDR1 is SNHLY and CDR2 is FYNNEI. The J segment lost 0 bases and the V segment lost 2 bases, leaving 7 bases of the junction unmatched. CDR3 bases: TGTGCCAGCAGTGAACAGGGGACAGCTAACTCTGGAAACACCATATATTTT. It encodes CASSEQGTANSGNTIYF.

The V call is TRBV5-1, the J call TRBJ2-3; D remains unclear. Germline CDR1 and CDR2: SGHRS and YFSETQ. The CDR3 covers 14 residues. Trimming pared 1 base from V and 0 bases from J, leaving 6 bases between. This CDR3 is CASSLISSTDTQYF. Written as DNA, the CDR3 is TGCGCCAGCAGCTTGATCAGTAGCACAGATACGCAGTATTTT.

This chain uses TRBV2 with TRBJ2-7, with 7 nucleotides matching TRBD1. Germline trimming cut 5 bases from V and 7 bases from J; bases unmatched to any gene: 5. The germline CDR1 and CDR2 sequences are SNHLY and FYNNEI. This CDR3 has 12 residues. The CDR3 reads CASSRQGGEQYF. Written as DNA, the CDR3 is TGTGCCAGCAGTCGACAGGGCGGAGAGCAGTACTTC.

The V and J genes are TRBV10-1 and TRBJ1-1; the D is unclear. Germline V gives CDR1 WNHNN, CDR2 SYGVQD (reference sequence). This CDR3 spans 12 amino acids. The V end was cut by 9 bases, the J end by 9 bases, with 17 bases between. CDR3 DNA sequence: TGCGCCAGTCCACCCTCTCGGGGTAAAGCTTTCTTT. Its translation: CASPPSRGKAFF.

This clone was observed a handful of times. The J gene is TRBJ2-1, the V gene TRBV6-5; 10 bases fit TRBD1. With 5 bases clipped from V and 7 bases from J, the junction kept 5 bases outside the gene matches. Looked up from germline, CDR1 is MNHEY and CDR2 is SVGAGI. The CDR3 extends over 14 amino acids. As DNA, the CDR3 is TGTGCCAGCAGTCCGGGACAGGGGTTGAATGAGCAGTTCTTC. Residues: CASSPGQGLNEQFF.

This chain connects TRBV10-3 to TRBJ2-1; perhaps TRBD2 as D (5 bases). V was shortened by 8 bases and J by 0 bases, with 11 bases between the two germline ends. This CDR3 is built from 14 residues. Germline V CDR1 and CDR2: ENHRY, SYGVKD. The CDR3 protein is CAISGGGSYNEQFF. The CDR3 DNA is TGTGCCATCTCAGGTGGAGGCTCCTACAATGAGCAGTTCTTC.

In its sample, this clone is large. This chain connects TRBV15 to TRBJ2-7; 9 bases map to TRBD2. Germline V gene data show CDR1 as LNHNV and CDR2 as YYDKDF (reference sequence). Unmatched junction bases numbered 7, after V lost 8 bases and J lost 2 bases. This CDR3 is built from 14 residues. CDR3 residues: CATGSGSGPYEQYF. CDR3 nucleotide sequence: TGTGCCACCGGTAGCGGGAGCGGACCCTACGAGCAGTACTTC.

V is TRBV5-1 and J is TRBJ2-1; TRBD2 matches 9 bases. Germline V gene lookup returns CDR1 SGHRS and CDR2 YFSETQ. The CDR3 runs to 16 residues. The trim removed 0 bases at V and 8 bases at J, leaving 9 bases unmatched. The CDR3 coding sequence is TGCGCCAGCAGCTTGGGGGTAGCGGGAGAAATCGATGAGCAGTTCTTC. It specifies CASSLGVAGEIDEQFF.

This sequence joins TRBV5-6 and TRBJ2-7; D may be TRBD1 (5 bases). Trimming cost V 0 bases and J 6 bases, with 10 bases left between them. The CDR3 is 13 amino acids. Germline V gene sequence: CDR1 SGHDT, CDR2 YYEEEE. DNA of the CDR3: TGTGCCAGCAGCTTGGGACAGACGCGCGAGCAGTACTTC. Translated: CASSLGQTREQYF.

This rearrangement joins TRBV4-2 to TRBJ2-7; 9 positions match TRBD1. CDR1 and CDR2 (germline): LGHNA, YNFKEQ. The CDR3 extends over 15 amino acids. The ends lost 1 base at V and 3 bases at J; junction bases unmatched: 4. The chain's CDR3 is CASSQADRGGYEQYF. The CDR3 DNA reads TGTGCCAGCAGCCAAGCGGACAGGGGAGGCTACGAGCAGTACTTC.

The chain combines TRBV19 with TRBJ2-1; 10 bases are shared with TRBD2. V lost 7 bases, J lost 7 bases, and 10 bases stayed unmatched. The V gene's germline CDR1 is LNHDA and CDR2 SQIVND (reference sequence). This CDR3 has 15 amino acids. CDR3 bases: TGTGCCAGTACTGACCTAGCGGGAGCTAGGAATGAGCAGTTCTTC. The encoded protein is CASTDLAGARNEQFF.

CDR3: CASSSQQGSGTGELFF. In DNA form, the CDR3 reads TGTGCCAGCAGCTCTCAACAGGGAAGTGGCACCGGGGAGCTGTTTTTT. The chain recombines TRBV5-4 with TRBJ2-2, with TRBD1 as a possible D gene (6 bases). The CDR3 has 16 residues. Germline CDR1 SGHNT, CDR2 YYREEE (reference sequence). Trimming removed 3 bases from V and 4 bases from J, with 16 bases in between.

The chain combines TRBV6-5 with TRBJ2-7, with 7 bases lining up with TRBD2. The V and J ends lost 6 bases and 3 bases, in that order; junction bases with no gene match: 11. Germline V gene data show CDR1 as MNHEY and CDR2 as SVGAGI. The length of the CDR3 is 15 residues. For the CDR3, the DNA is TGTGCCAGCAGCTACGGGGCGGGAGCCGACTACGAGCAGTACTTC. It specifies CASSYGAGADYEQYF.

This rearrangement joins TRBV15 to TRBJ2-7; 8 nucleotides match TRBD2. The CDR3 contains 19 residues. Germline V gene data show CDR1 as LNHNV and CDR2 as YYDKDF (reference sequence). The trim removed 3 bases at V and 6 bases at J, leaving 22 bases unmatched. The CDR3 DNA reads as TGTGCCACCAGCAGCGAGCTTGGTTTTGGGACTAGTGGCCCTCGCGAGCAGTACTTC. Translated: CATSSELGFGTSGPREQYF.

The gene calls are TRBV28 and TRBJ2-1, with 7 bases that match TRBD2. CDR3 length equals 17 residues. J was trimmed by 8 bases and V by 5 bases; bases with no gene match: 18. Looked up from germline, CDR1 is MDHEN and CDR2 is SYDVKM. CDR3 sequence (DNA): TGTGCCAGCAGTCCGGTAAGACTAGCTCGGGAAAATGATGAGCAGTTCTTC. Its protein product is CASSPVRLARENDEQFF.

This chain links TRBV10-3 with TRBJ2-5; TRBD1 agrees at 10 bases. Looked up from germline, CDR1 is ENHRY and CDR2 is SYGVKD. This CDR3 region has 14 residues. V lost 6 bases, J lost 9 bases, and 10 bases stayed unmatched. This CDR3 reads CAISPTGTGESQYF. The CDR3 DNA reads as TGTGCCATCAGCCCCACCGGGACAGGGGAGTCCCAGTACTTC.

V and J are TRBV9 and TRBJ2-1; the match to TRBD2 covers 7 bases. Germline V gene sequence: CDR1 SGDLS, CDR2 YYNGEE. Losses at the gene ends were 0 bases for V and 9 bases for J; bases not matched to a gene: 9. The CDR3 spans 15 residues. CDR3 DNA sequence: TGTGCCAGCAGCGTAGTGGGCGGGAGTTTAACTGAGCAGTTCTTC. Protein sequence: CASSVVGGSLTEQFF.

The chain couples TRBV5-8 to TRBJ2-5, with 11 nucleotides matching TRBD2. V lost 2 bases and J lost 0; bases outside the gene matches: 3. The CDR3 spans 16 residues. Germline V gene lookup returns CDR1 SGHTS and CDR2 YDEGEE. CDR3 in DNA: TGTGCCAGCAGCTTTCGACTAGCGGGACACCAAGAGACCCAGTACTTC. This translates into CASSFRLAGHQETQYF.

The chain employs TRBV19 and TRBJ2-3; 13 positions match TRBD2. In germline, CDR1 is LNHDA, CDR2 SQIVND (reference sequence). The CDR3 contains 17 residues. Trimming at V came to 4 bases and at J to 1 base, leaving 5 bases not matched to a gene. For the CDR3, the DNA is TGTGCCAGTAGTACCCAAACTAGCGGGAGGGGCACAGATACGCAGTATTTT. Protein sequence: CASSTQTSGRGTDTQYF.

The chain joins TRBV29-1 to TRBJ2-2; the match to TRBD2 covers 7 bases. The V gene end was trimmed by 4 bases and the J gene end by 7 bases; junction bases not matched to a gene: 12. Germline lookup yields CDR1 SQVTM and CDR2 ANQGSEA. The CDR3 covers 15 residues. CDR3 DNA: TGCAGCGTTGGTGGGAGGGCCCTGAACGGCGGGGAGCTGTTTTTT. Translation gives CSVGGRALNGGELFF.

The chain carries TRBV28 and TRBJ2-7, with TRBD2 identical over 15 bases. Germline lookup yields CDR1 MDHEN and CDR2 SYDVKM. This CDR3 has 14 amino acids. V lost 7 bases, J lost 5 bases, and 3 bases stayed unmatched. CDR3: CASKGTSGRHEQYF. The CDR3 DNA is TGTGCCAGCAAAGGGACTAGCGGGAGGCACGAGCAGTACTTC. The whole variable domain, remainder taken from reference TRBV28 and TRBJ2-7, is DVKVTQSSRYLVKRTGEKVFLECVQDMDHENMFWYRQDPGLGLRLIYFSYDVKMKEKGDIPEGYSVSREKKERFSLILESASTNQTSMYLCASKGTSGRHEQYFGPGTRLTVT.

This clone was seen more than once but under ten times. V usage is TRBV2 and J usage is TRBJ2-7; 8 bases are shared with TRBD1. This CDR3 has 15 amino acids. Per germline, CDR1 SNHLY and CDR2 FYNNEI. Germline trimming cut 2 bases from V and 3 bases from J; bases unmatched to any gene: 6. The CDR3 nucleotides read TGTGCCAGCAGTGAATCCCGGGACAGGAGCTACGAGCAGTACTTC. Protein product: CASSESRDRSYEQYF.